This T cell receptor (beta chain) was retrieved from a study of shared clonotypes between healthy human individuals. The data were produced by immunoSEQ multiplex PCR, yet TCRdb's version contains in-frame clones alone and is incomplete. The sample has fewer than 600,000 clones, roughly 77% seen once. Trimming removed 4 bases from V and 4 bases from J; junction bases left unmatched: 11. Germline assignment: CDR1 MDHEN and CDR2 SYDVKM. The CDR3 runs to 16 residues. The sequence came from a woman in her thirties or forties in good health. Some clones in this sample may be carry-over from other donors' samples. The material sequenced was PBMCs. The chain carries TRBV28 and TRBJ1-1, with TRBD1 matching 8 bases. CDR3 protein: CASSSRADRGGTEAFF. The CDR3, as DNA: TGTGCCAGCAGTTCACGGGCCGACAGGGGCGGCACTGAAGCTTTCTTT.